This T cell receptor beta chain was recovered during a study of shared clonotypes between healthy human individuals. The overall study: The study drew on a couple of women and a few men aged 18 to 49 as donors. Overall study findings and caveats: A limitation of the genetic and exposure-history diversity represented arose from few donors.

Points on this clone: Its target is not known.

Produced via immunoSEQ multiplex PCR; TCRdb's table is partial and in-frame only. The sample holds approximately 1.1 million clones, around 82% seen once. This CDR3 spans 13 amino acids. Germline CDR1 SNHLY, CDR2 FYNNEI. V was pared by 10 bases and J by 1 base, with 13 bases between. Sequencing used memory CD4+ T cells from PBMCs. Subset of the sample: CD45RA-negative fraction. V is TRBV2 and J is TRBJ1-2, with D uncertain. The receptor's source is a man aged 18 to 29 in good health. Some clones in this sample may be carry-over from other donors' samples. CDR3 protein: CATYLRSNYGYTF. In DNA form, the CDR3 reads TGTGCCACCTACCTTCGCAGTAACTATGGCTACACCTTC.